Listed below are T cell receptor beta chains from one sample, sequenced in a study of T cell responses to AZD1222 COVID-19 vaccine. Sequencing was performed with immunoSEQ multiplex PCR; in TCRdb, only in-frame clones are kept and a portion is missing. The sample contains some 140,000 clones, 90% to 95% of which appear only once. The specimen was peripheral blood, collected 28 days after the second AZD1222 dose. These receptors all come from an adult who received the AZD1222 COVID-19 vaccine. CDR3s include the opening cysteine and the closing phenylalanine or tryptophan.

v_call,cdr3_aa
TRBV30,CAWSVTYHEQYF
TRBV6-6,CASRGGGRGNQPQHF
TRBV28,CASSRDRGTMNTEAFF
TRBV9,CASSEGNTGELFF
TRBV30,CAWSFGTSIGEQFF
TRBV27,CASSRGGASDTQYF
TRBV7-8,CASSLAHLGRGLSTDEQYF
TRBV5-1,CASSLSSGASEKLFF
TRBV13,CASSLDSGGEQYF
TRBV18,CASSPSYINSPLHF
TRBV19,CASTKKFLGTSGDITDTQYF
TRBV5-1,CASSLLSGAYNEQFF
TRBV4-2,CASSQLLDREQFF
TRBV28,CASSSGTKKQETQYF
TRBV19,CASSIAGQGLYEQYF
TRBV6-5,CASITGYTEAFF
TRBV7-3,CASSTGTSGDTQYF
TRBV7-2,CASSLAQGAYGYTF
TRBV28,CASSSPGQGEGYTF
TRBV2,CASNTGGEYYGYTF
TRBV6-5,CASNRDRPSYEQYF
TRBV9,CASSVTGAANTEAFF
TRBV6-2/TRBV6-3,CASSLGVDAFF
TRBV28,CASASGLAGRSSYNEQFF
TRBV12-3/TRBV12-4,CASSLTTAEQYF
TRBV19,CASSIIRGTENEKLFF
TRBV24-1,CATSDLWDNEQFF
TRBV25-1,CASSEVADSGITDTQYF
TRBV20-1,CSASLRGGTNGYTF
TRBV9,CASSPRLNTEAFF
TRBV7-9,CASSFRRSNEQFF
TRBV5-8,CASSLDRGNTQYF
TRBV4-1,CASSQDPGTYEQYF
TRBV7-8,CASSGWGLSGNTIYF
TRBV7-9,CASSSRIGYGYTF
TRBV9,CASSVWGTSLDEQYF
TRBV7-2,CASSYRAGVRADTQYF
TRBV11-3,CATATSGGADTQYF
TRBV27,CASSTDLPGQGAYYEQYF
TRBV27,CASSPWGGGNTGELFF
TRBV11-2,CASSQNTEAFF
TRBV7-2,CASSPPGYNSPLHF
TRBV4-1,CASSQVKKDFEAFF
TRBV9,CASSVGGDYGYTF
TRBV9,CASSTPTRGGGETQYF
TRBV28,CASRKSGSSYEQYF